Presented here are 9 T cell receptor beta chains from one specimen sequenced in a study of PD-1 blockade in classical Hodgkin lymphoma (dated by TCRdb to 2018 to 2021). In light of the paper, this sample's time point label describes: cycle 1 day 1 (C1D1), immediately before nivolumab initiation. Every trial patient had relapsed after autologous stem cell transplantation, and cohorts A, B and C differed in prior brentuximab vedotin exposure. Library creation used the immunoSEQ multiplex PCR assay. In its TCRdb copy, this immuneACCESS table keeps in-frame sequences only and misses some clones. Where compared with another copy, unresolved V genes explain less than half of these, and the others have no known cause. The table for this sample lists tens of thousands of clones; approximately 74% of them were counted only once. The ten most abundant clones make up 15% to 20% of the sample. The material sequenced was peripheral blood mononuclear cells (PBMCs), taken at baseline. These receptors were taken from a human donor with classical Hodgkin lymphoma.

CDR3 sequence: CASRPGFPTDTQYF. CDR3 DNA: TGCGCCAGCAGGCCAGGTTTCCCGACAGATACGCAGTATTTT. V gene TRBV5-1 combines with J gene TRBJ2-3; D is unresolved. This CDR3 comprises 14 residues. Trimming shortened V by 5 bases and J by 3 bases, and 13 bases separated the two germline ends. Germline V gives CDR1 SGHRS, CDR2 YFSETQ. The variable domain in full, completed from reference TRBV5-1 and TRBJ2-3, reads KAGVTQTPRYLIKTRGQQVTLSCSPISGHRSVSWYQQTPGQGLQFLFEYFSETQRNKGNFPGRFSGRQFSNSRSEMNVSTLELGDSALYLCASRPGFPTDTQYFGPGTRLTVL.

This chain links TRBV28 with TRBJ2-6; D not resolved. The ends were cut back, 5 bases at V and 5 bases at J, with 22 bases in the middle. CDR1 MDHEN and CDR2 SYDVKM come from the germline V gene. The CDR3 sequence is 18 residues long. The CDR3 coding sequence is TGTGCCAGCAGTGCGCGTGACCTGACACAAAGTCGGGCCAACGTCCTGACTTTC. Encoded protein: CASSARDLTQSRANVLTF.

The chain combines TRBV28 with TRBJ1-1, with D maybe TRBD1 (5 bases). Germline lookup yields CDR1 MDHEN and CDR2 SYDVKM. Trimming left V 7 bases short and J 2 bases short, with 14 bases between. The CDR3 contains 14 residues. Here the CDR3 DNA reads TGTGCCAGCATGGGGGTCCCCTCCAACACTGAAGCTTTCTTT. The encoded protein is CASMGVPSNTEAFF.

The chain combines TRBV11-3 with TRBJ2-1; D possibly matches TRBD1 or TRBD2 (6 bases each). Trimming took off 2 bases at V and 4 bases at J, with 12 bases between the two ends. This CDR3 is built from 15 residues. Germline values: CDR1 SGHNT, CDR2 YENEEA. The CDR3 sequence is CASSLSWGAYNEQFF. The CDR3 DNA is TGTGCCAGCAGCTTAAGTTGGGGGGCGTACAATGAGCAGTTCTTC.

This chain uses TRBV6-1 with TRBJ2-1, with TRBD2 matching over 8 bases. V dropped 8 bases and J dropped 5; count of bases not matched to a gene: 8. CDR3 length: 14 residues. The germline V gene encodes CDR1 MNHNS and CDR2 SASEGT. In DNA, the CDR3 is TGTGCCAGCGCAGCTAGCGGGTGGAACAATGAGCAGTTCTTC. Amino acids: CASAASGWNNEQFF.

The chain carries TRBV7-8 and TRBJ1-3; no definite D call. Trimming took 1 base from V and 8 from J, leaving 3 bases between them. This CDR3 region has 11 residues. Germline V gene data show CDR1 as SGHVS and CDR2 as FQNEAQ. The CDR3 coding sequence is TGTGCCAGCAGCTTAGTCGACACCATATATTTT. Its protein is CASSLVDTIYF.

This chain uses TRBV5-4 with TRBJ1-2; tentatively, D is TRBD1 (5 bases). The CDR3 runs to 15 residues. The ends were cut back, 5 bases at V and 4 bases at J, with 18 bases in the middle. The V gene's germline CDR1 is SGHNT and CDR2 YYREEE (reference sequence). The CDR3 protein is CASRSGRRDFYGYTF. DNA of the CDR3: TGTGCCAGCAGATCCGGTCGGCGGGACTTCTATGGCTACACCTTC.

This clone is medium-sized within its sample. The chain is built from TRBV9 and TRBJ2-5; 8 bases are a match to TRBD2. Germline CDR1 and CDR2: SGDLS and YYNGEE. After removal of 0 bases from V and 4 bases from J, the junction contained 8 bases not matched to a gene. This CDR3 region has 16 residues. CDR3 in amino acids: CASSVAGLGGRETQYF. DNA for the CDR3: TGTGCCAGCAGCGTAGCGGGACTAGGGGGGCGAGAGACCCAGTACTTC.

By its share, this clone is large. This chain links TRBV30 with TRBJ2-1; 7 bases map to TRBD1. The CDR3 runs 13 residues. CDR1 and CDR2 from the germline V gene are GTSNPN and SVGIG (reference sequence). V dropped 6 bases and J dropped 6; count of bases not matched to a gene: 8. CDR3 sequence reads: CACRTGNSNEQFF. The CDR3 DNA is TGTGCCTGCCGGACAGGAAATAGCAATGAGCAGTTCTTC.